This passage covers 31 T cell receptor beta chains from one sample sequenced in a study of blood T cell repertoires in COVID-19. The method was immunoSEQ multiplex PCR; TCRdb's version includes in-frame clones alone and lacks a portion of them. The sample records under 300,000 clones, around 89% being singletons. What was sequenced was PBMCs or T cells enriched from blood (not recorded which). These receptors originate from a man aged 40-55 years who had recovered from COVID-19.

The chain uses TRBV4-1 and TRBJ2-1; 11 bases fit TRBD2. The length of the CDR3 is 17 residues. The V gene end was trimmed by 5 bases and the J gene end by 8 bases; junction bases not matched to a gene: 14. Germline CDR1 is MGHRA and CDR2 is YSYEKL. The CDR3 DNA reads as TGCGCCAGCAGCGAAATGCGACTAGCGGGGACCACTTATGAGCAGTTCTTC. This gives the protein CASSEMRLAGTTYEQFF.

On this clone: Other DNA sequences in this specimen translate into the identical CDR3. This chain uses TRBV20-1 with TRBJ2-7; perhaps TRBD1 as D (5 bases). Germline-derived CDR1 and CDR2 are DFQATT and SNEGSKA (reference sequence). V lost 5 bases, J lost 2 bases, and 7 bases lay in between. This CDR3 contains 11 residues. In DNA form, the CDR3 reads TGCAGTGCTCGGACAACCTACGAGCAGTACTTC. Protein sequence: CSARTTYEQYF.

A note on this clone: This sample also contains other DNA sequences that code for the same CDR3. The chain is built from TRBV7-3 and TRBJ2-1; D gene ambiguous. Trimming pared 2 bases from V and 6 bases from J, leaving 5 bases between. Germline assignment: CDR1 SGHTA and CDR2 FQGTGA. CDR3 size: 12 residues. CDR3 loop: CASSLSGNEQFF. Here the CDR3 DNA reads TGTGCCAGCAGCTTATCAGGCAATGAGCAGTTCTTC.

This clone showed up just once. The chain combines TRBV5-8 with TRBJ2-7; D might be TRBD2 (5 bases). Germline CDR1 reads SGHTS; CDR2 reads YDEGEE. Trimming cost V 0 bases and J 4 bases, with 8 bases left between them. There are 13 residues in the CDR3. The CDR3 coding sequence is TGTGCCAGCAGCTTGGCCAGGAGGTACGAGCAGTACTTC. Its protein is CASSLARRYEQYF.

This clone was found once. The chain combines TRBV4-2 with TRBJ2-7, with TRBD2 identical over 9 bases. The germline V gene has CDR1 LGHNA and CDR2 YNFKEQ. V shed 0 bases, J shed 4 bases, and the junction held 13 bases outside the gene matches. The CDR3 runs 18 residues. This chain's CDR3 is CASSQDSLAGLIGYEQYF. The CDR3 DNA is TGTGCCAGCAGCCAAGATAGTCTAGCGGGACTAATAGGGTACGAGCAGTACTTC.

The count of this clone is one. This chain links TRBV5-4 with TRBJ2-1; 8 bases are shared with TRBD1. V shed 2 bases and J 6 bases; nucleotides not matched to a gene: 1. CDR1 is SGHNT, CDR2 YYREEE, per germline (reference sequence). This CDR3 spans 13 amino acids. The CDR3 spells CASSLQGVNEQFF. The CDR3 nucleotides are TGTGCCAGCAGCTTACAGGGGGTCAATGAGCAGTTCTTC.

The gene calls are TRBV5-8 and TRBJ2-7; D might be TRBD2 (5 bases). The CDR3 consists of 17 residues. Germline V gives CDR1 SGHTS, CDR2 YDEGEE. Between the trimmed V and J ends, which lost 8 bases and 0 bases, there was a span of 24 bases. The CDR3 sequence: CASPKRYSGLSSYEQYF. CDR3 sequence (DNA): TGTGCCAGTCCCAAGCGGTACAGCGGATTGAGCTCCTACGAGCAGTACTTC.

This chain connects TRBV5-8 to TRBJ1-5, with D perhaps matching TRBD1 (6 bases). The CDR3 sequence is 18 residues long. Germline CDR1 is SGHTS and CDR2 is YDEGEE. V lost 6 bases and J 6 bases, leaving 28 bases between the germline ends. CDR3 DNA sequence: TGTGCCAGCAACTTACATTTTGGGGGCCAAATACAGGGTCAGCCCCAGCATTTT. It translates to CASNLHFGGQIQGQPQHF. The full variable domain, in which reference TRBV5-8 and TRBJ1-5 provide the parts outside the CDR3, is EAGVTQSPTHLIKTRGQQATLRCSPISGHTSVYWYQQALGLGLQFLLWYDEGEERNRGNFPPRFSGRQFPNYSSELNVNALELEDSALYLCASNLHFGGQIQGQPQHFGDGTRLSIL.

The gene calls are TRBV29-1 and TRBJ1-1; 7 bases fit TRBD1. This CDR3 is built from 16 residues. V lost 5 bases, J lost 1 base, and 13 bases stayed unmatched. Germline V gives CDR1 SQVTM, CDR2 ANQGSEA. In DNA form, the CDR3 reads TGCAGCGTTCGCGAACAGGGGCGCTCGACGAACACTGAAGCTTTCTTT. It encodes CSVREQGRSTNTEAFF. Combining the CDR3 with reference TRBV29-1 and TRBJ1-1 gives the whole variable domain SAVISQKPSRDICQRGTSLTIQCQVDSQVTMMFWYRQQPGQSLTLIATANQGSEATYESGFVIDKFPISRPNLTFSTLTVSNMSPEDSSIYLCSVREQGRSTNTEAFFGQGTRLTVV.

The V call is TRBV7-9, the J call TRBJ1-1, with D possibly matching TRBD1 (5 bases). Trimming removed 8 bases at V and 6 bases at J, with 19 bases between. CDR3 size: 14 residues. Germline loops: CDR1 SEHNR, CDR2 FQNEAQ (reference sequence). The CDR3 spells CASFRGEGRAEAFF. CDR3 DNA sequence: TGTGCCAGCTTTAGGGGAGAGGGGAGGGCTGAAGCTTTCTTT.

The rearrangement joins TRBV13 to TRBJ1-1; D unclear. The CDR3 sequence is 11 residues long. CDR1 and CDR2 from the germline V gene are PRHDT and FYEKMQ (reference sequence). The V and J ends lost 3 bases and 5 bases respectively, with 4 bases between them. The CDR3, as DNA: TGTGCCAGCAGCTTTCAAACTGAAGCTTTCTTT. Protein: CASSFQTEAFF.

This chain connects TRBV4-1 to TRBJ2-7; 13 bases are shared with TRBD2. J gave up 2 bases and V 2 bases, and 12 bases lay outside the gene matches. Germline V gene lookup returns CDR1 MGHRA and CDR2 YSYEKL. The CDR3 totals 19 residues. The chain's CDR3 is CASSQQTSGGLTPAYEQYF. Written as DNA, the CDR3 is TGCGCCAGCAGCCAACAGACTAGCGGGGGGTTAACCCCCGCCTACGAGCAGTACTTC.

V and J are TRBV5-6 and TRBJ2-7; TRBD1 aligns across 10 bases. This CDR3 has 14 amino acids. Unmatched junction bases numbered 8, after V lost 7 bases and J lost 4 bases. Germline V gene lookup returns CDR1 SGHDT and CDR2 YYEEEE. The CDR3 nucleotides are TGTGCCAGCGGAGACAGGGGGCGACGGTACGAGCAGTACTTC. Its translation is CASGDRGRRYEQYF. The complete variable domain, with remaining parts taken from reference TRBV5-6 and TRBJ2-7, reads DAGVTQSPTHLIKTRGQQVTLRCSPKSGHDTVSWYQQALGQGPQFIFQYYEEEERQRGNFPDRFSGHQFPNYSSELNVNALLLGDSALYLCASGDRGRRYEQYFGPGTRLTVT.

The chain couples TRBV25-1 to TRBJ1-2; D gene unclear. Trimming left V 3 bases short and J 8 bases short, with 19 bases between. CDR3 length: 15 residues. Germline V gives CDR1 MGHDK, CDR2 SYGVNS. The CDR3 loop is CASSDRDIDRGGYTF. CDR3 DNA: TGTGCCAGCAGTGACCGAGATATCGACCGAGGGGGCTACACCTTC.

This CDR3 reads CASSLRQGQNTEAFF. The CDR3 nucleotides are TGTGCCAGCTCTCTTCGACAGGGGCAAAACACTGAAGCTTTCTTT. The chain joins TRBV18 to TRBJ1-1; 8 bases are a match to TRBD1. V lost 6 bases, J lost 2 bases, and 8 bases stayed unmatched. The CDR3 sequence is 15 residues long. Germline loops: CDR1 KGHSH, CDR2 LQKENI.

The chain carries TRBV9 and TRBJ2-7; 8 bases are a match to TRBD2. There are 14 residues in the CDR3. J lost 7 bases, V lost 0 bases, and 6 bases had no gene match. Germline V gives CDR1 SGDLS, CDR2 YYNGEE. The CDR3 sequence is CASSVDGRAREQYF. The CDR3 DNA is TGTGCCAGCAGCGTAGACGGGAGGGCAAGGGAGCAGTACTTC.

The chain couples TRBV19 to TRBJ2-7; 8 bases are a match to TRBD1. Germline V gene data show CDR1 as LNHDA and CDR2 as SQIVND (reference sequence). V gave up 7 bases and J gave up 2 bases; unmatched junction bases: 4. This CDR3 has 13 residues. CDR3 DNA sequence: TGTGCCAGTATGGACAGGGTGACCTACGAGCAGTACTTC. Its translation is CASMDRVTYEQYF.

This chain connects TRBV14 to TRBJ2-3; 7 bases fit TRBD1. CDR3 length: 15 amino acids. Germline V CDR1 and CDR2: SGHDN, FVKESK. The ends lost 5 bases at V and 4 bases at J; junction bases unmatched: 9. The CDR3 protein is CASSSWTGRPDTQYF. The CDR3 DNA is TGTGCCAGCAGCTCCTGGACAGGACGGCCAGATACGCAGTATTTT.

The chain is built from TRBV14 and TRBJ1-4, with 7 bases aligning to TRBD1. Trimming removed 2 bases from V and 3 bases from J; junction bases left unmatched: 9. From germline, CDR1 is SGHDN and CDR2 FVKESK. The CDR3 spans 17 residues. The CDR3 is CASSQLVGGMANEKLFF. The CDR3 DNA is TGTGCCAGCAGCCAATTGGTAGGGGGCATGGCTAATGAAAAACTGTTTTTT.

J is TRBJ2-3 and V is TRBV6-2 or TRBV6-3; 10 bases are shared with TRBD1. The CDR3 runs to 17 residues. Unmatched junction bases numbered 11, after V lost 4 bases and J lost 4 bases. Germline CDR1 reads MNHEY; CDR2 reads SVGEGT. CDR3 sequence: CASSFIADRGFADTQYF. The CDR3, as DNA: TGTGCCAGCAGTTTCATTGCGGACAGGGGGTTTGCAGATACGCAGTATTTT.

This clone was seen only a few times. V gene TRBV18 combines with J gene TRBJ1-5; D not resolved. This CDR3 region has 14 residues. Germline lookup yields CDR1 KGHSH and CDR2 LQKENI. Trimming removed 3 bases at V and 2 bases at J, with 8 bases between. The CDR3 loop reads CASSPAGGNQPQHF. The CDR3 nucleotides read TGTGCCAGCTCACCGGCAGGCGGCAATCAGCCCCAGCATTTT.

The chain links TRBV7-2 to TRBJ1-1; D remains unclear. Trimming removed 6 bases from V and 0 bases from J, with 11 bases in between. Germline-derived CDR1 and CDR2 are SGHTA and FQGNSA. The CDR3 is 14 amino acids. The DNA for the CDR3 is TGTGCCAGCAGTTACGTCGCGATGAACACTGAAGCTTTCTTT. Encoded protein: CASSYVAMNTEAFF.

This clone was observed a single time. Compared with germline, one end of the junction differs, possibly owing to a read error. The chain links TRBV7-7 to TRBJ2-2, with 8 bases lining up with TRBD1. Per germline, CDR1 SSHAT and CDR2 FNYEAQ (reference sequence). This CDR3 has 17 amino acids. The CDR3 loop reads CASSLASPGQGGGELFF. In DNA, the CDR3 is TGTGCTAGCAGCTTAGCGTCGCCCGGACAGGGTGGCGGGGAGCTGTTTTTT.

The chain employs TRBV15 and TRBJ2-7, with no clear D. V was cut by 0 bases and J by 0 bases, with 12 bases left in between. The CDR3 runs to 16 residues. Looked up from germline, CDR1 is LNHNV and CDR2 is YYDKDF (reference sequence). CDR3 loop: CATSRDLGHSSYEQYF. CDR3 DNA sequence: TGTGCCACCAGCAGAGATCTTGGGCACAGCTCCTACGAGCAGTACTTC.

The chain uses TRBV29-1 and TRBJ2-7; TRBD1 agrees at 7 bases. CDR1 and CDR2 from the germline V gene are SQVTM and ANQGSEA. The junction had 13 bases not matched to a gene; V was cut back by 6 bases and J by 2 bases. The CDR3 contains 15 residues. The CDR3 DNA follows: TGCAGCGTCATTAACCCCGGGACAGAAACCTACGAGCAGTACTTC. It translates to CSVINPGTETYEQYF.

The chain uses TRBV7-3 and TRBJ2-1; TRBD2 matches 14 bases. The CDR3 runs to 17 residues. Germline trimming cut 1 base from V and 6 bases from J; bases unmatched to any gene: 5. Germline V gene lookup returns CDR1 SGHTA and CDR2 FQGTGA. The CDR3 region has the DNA TGTGCCAGCAGCTTAAGCCCGGGACTAGCGGGAGCCAATGAGCAGTTCTTC. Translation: CASSLSPGLAGANEQFF. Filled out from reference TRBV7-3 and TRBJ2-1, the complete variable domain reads GAGVSQTPSNKVTEKGKYVELRCDPISGHTALYWYRQSLGQGPEFLIYFQGTGAADDSGLPNDRFFAVRPEGSVSTLKIQRTERGDSAVYLCASSLSPGLAGANEQFFGPGTRLTVL.

This CDR3 reads CASSSVRVEQYF. CDR3 nucleotide sequence: TGTGCCAGCAGCTCAGTACGGGTCGAGCAGTACTTC. The chain carries TRBV11-2 and TRBJ2-7; no definite D call. There are 12 residues in the CDR3. Germline CDR1 and CDR2: SGHAT and FQNNGV. V lost 4 bases, J lost 6 bases, and 10 bases lay in between.

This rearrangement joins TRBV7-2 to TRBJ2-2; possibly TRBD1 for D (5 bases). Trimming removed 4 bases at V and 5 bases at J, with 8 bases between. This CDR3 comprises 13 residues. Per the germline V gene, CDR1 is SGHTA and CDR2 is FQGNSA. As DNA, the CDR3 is TGTGCCAGCAGCTCTCGACAGACCGGGGAGCTGTTTTTT. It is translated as CASSSRQTGELFF. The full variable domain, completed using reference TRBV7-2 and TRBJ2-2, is GAGVSQSPSNKVTEKGKDVELRCDPISGHTALYWYRQSLGQGLEFLIYFQGNSAPDKSGLPSDRFSAERTGGSVSTLTIQRTQQEDSAVYLCASSSRQTGELFFGEGSRLTVL.

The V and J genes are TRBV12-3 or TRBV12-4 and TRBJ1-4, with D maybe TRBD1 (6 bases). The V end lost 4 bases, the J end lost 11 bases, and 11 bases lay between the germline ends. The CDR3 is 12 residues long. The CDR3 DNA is TGTGCCAGCAGTTCAGGGGCAGGGAAACTGTTTTTT. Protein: CASSSGAGKLFF.

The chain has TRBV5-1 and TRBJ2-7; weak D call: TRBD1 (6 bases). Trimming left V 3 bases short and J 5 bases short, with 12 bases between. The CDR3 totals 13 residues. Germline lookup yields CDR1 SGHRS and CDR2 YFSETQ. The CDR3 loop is CASSSHRADEQYF. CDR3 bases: TGCGCCAGCAGCTCACACAGGGCGGACGAGCAGTACTTC. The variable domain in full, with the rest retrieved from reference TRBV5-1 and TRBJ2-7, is KAGVTQTPRYLIKTRGQQVTLSCSPISGHRSVSWYQQTPGQGLQFLFEYFSETQRNKGNFPGRFSGRQFSNSRSEMNVSTLELGDSALYLCASSSHRADEQYFGPGTRLTVT.

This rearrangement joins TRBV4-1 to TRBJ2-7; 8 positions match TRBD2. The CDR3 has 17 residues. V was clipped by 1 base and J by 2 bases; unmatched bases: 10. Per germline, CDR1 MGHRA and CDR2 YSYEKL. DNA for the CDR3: TGCGCCAGCAGCCAAGGTCCGAGCGGGGGTGTGACCTACGAGCAGTACTTC. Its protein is CASSQGPSGGVTYEQYF.